This T cell receptor (beta chain) was sequenced during a study of T cells in Graves' hyperthyroidism and ophthalmopathy. General study points: Most expanded thyroid clonotypes above 0.001 also appeared in blood.

Subjects with ophthalmopathy showed a Clinical Activity Score no lower than 3, a NOSPECS grade no lower than 4, and a duration shorter than 3 months. Lactation, pregnancy, other autoimmune disease or uncontrolled infection led to exclusion of patients. This clonotype was detected ten times or more. Its matching antigen is unknown. The CDR3 length is 13 residues. The ends were cut back, 7 bases at V and 4 bases at J, with 14 bases in the middle. Germline CDR1 SNHLY, CDR2 FYNNEI. Researchers amplified the TCR beta CDR3 regions from RNA transcripts. Primed by the HTBI set, a first-round RT-PCR was run on the TCR CDR3. One entry per CDR3 protein, called by TCRdb with MiXCR from the multiplex PCR reads. The data contain around 600,000 distinct CDR3 sequences, 13% to 15% of them singletons.

The receptor comes from a woman aged 50 to 60 with Graves' ophthalmopathy. The sample was blood. The chain links TRBV2 to TRBJ2-7; possible D gene TRBD2, 5 bases. The CDR3: CASIPGSSYEQYF. The CDR3 DNA follows: TGTGCCAGCATCCCGGGAAGCTCGTACGAGCAGTACTTC.